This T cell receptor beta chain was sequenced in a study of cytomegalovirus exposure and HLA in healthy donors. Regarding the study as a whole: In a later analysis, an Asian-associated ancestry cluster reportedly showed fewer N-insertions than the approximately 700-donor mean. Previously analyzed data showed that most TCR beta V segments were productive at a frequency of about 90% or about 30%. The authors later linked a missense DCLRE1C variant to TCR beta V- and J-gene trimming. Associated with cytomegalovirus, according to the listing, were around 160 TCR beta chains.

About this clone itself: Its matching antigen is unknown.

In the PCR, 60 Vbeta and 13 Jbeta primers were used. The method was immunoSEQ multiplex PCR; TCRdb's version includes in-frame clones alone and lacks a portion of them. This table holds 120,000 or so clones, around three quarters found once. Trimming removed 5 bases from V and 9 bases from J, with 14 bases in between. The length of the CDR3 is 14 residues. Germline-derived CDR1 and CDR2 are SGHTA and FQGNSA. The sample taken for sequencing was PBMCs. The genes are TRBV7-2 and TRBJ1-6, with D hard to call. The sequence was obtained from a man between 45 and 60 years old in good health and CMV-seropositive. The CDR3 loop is CASSPVLLSSPLHF. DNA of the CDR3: TGTGCCAGCAGCCCCGTTCTGCTTAGTTCACCCCTCCACTTT.